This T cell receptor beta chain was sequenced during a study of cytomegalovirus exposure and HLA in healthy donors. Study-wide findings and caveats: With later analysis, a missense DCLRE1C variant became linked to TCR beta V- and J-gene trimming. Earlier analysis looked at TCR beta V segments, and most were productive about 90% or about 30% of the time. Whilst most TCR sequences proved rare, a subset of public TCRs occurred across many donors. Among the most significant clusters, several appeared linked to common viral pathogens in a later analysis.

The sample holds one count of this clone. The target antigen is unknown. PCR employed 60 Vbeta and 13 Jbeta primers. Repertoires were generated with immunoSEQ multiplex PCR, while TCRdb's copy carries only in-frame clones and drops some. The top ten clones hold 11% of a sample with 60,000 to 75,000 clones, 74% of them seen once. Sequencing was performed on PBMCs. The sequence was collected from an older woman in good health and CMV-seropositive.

The CDR3 here is CASSTRTGGTNTEAFF. CDR3 nucleotides: TGTGCCAGCAGCACAAGGACAGGGGGCACGAACACTGAAGCTTTCTTT. The chain couples TRBV11-3 to TRBJ1-1, with TRBD1 matching 11 bases. The germline CDR1 and CDR2 sequences are SGHNT and YENEEA. V dropped 5 bases and J dropped 1; count of bases not matched to a gene: 6. This CDR3 has 16 amino acids.